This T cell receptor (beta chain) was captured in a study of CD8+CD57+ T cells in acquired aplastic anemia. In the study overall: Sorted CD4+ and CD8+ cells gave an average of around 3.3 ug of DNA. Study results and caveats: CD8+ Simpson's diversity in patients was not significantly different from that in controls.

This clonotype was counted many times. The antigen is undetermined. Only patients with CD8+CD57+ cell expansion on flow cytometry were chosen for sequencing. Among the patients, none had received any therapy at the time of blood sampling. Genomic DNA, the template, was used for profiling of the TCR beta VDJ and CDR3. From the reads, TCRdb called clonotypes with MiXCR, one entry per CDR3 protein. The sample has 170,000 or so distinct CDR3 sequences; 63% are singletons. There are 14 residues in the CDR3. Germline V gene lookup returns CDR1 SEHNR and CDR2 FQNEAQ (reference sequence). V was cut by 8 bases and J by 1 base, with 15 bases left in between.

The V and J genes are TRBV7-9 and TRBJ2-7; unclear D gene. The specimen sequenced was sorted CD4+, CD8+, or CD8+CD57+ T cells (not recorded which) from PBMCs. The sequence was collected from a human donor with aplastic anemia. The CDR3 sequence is CASPDVLDSYEQYF. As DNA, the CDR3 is TGTGCCAGCCCGGACGTATTAGATTCCTACGAGCAGTACTTC.